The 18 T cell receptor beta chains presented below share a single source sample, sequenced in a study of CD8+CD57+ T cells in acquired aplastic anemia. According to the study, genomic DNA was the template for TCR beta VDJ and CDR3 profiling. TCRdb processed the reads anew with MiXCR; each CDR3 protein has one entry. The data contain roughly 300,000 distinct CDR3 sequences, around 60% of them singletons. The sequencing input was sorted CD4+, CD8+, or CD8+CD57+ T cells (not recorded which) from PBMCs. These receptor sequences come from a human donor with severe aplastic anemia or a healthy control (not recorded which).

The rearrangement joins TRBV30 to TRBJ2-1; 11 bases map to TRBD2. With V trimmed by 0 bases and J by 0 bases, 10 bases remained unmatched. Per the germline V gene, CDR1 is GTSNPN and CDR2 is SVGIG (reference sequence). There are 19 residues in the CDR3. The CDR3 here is CAWSVLVVLAGDSYNEQFF. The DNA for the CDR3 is TGTGCCTGGAGTGTATTAGTAGTACTAGCGGGGGACTCCTACAATGAGCAGTTCTTC.

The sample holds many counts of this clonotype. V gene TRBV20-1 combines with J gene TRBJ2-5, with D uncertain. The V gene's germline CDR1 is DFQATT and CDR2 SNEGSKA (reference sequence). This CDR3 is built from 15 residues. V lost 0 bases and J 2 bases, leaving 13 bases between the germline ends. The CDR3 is CSARDFRLSQETQYF. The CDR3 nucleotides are TGCAGTGCTAGAGATTTTCGGTTATCTCAAGAGACCCAGTACTTC.

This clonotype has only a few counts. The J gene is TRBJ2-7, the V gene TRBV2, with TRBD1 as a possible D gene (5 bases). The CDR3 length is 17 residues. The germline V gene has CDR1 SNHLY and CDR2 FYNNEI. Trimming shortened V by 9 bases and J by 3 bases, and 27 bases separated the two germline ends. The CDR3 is CASRGWTSRTIYYEQYF. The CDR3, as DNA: TGTGCCAGTCGCGGCTGGACAAGCCGCACAATTTACTACGAGCAGTACTTC. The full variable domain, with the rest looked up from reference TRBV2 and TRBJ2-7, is EPEVTQTPSHQVTQMGQEVILRCVPISNHLYFYWYRQILGQKVEFLVSFYNNEISEKSEIFDDQFSVERPDGSNFTLKIRSTKLEDSAMYFCASRGWTSRTIYYEQYFGPGTRLTVT.

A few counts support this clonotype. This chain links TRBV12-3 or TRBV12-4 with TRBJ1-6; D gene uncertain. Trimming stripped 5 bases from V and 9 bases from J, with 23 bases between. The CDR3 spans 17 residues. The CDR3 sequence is CASSPRSLRGSGSPLHF. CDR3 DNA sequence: TGTGCCAGCAGTCCTAGGAGCCTTAGAGGTAGTGGTTCACCCCTCCACTTT.

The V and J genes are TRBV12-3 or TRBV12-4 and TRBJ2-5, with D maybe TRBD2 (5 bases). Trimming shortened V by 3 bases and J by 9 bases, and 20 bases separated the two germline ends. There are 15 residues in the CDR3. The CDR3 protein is CASSFRGFGNQPQYF. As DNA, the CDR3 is TGTGCCAGCAGTTTTAGAGGGTTTGGCAATCAGCCCCAGTACTTC.

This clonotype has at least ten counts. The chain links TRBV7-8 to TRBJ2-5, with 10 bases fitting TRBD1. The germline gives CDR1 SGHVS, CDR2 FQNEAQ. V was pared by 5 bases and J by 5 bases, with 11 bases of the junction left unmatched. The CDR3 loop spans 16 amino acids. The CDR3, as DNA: TGTGCCAGCAGCCCCGGACAGGGGGTAATTGTCGAGACCCAGTACTTC. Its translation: CASSPGQGVIVETQYF.

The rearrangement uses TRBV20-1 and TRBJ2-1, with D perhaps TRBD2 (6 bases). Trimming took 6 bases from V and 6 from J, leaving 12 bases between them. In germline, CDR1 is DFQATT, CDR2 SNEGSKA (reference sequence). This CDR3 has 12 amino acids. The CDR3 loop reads CSAPRGINEQFF. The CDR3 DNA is TGCAGTGCACCGCGGGGCATCAATGAGCAGTTCTTC.

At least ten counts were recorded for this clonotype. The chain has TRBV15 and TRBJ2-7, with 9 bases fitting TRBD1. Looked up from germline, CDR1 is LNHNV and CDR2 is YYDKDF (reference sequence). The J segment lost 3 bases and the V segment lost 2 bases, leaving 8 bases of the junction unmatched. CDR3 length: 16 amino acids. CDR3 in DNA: TGTGCCACCAGCAGACCCCCCCGACAGGGGGACTACGAGCAGTACTTC. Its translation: CATSRPPRQGDYEQYF. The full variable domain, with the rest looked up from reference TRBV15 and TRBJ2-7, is DAMVIQNPRYQVTQFGKPVTLSCSQTLNHNVMYWYQQKSSQAPKLLFHYYDKDFNNEADTPDNFQSRRPNTSFCFLDIRSPGLGDTAMYLCATSRPPRQGDYEQYFGPGTRLTVT.

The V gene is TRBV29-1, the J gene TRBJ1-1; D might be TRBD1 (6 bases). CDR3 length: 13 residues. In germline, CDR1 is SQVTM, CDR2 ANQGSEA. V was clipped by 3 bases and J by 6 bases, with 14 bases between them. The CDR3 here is CSVEIQGWAEAFF. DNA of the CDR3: TGCAGCGTTGAGATACAGGGTTGGGCTGAAGCTTTCTTT.

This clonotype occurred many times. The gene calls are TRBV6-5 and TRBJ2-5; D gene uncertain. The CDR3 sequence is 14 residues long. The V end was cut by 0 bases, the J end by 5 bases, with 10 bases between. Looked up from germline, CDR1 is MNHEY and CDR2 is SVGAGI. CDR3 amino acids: CASSYSSLGETQYF. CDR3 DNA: TGTGCCAGCAGTTACTCGTCGCTCGGGGAGACCCAGTACTTC.

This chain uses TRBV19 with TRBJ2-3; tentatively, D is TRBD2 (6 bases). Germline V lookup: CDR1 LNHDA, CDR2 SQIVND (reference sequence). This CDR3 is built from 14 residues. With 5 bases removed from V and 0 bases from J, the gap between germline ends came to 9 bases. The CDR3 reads CASSLAFSTDTQYF. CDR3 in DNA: TGTGCCAGTAGTCTAGCGTTTAGCACAGATACGCAGTATTTT.

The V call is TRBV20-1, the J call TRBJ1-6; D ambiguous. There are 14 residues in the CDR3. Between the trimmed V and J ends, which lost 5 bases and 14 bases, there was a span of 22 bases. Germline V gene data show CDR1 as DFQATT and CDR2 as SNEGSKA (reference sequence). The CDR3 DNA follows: TGCAGTGCTGTGACCGGCACAGCAATTCGGGCCCTCCACTTT. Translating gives CSAVTGTAIRALHF.

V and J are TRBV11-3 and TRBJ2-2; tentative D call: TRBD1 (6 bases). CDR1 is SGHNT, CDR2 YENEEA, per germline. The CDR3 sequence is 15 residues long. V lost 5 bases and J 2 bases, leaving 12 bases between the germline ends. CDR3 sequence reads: CASSQQGINTGELFF. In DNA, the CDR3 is TGTGCCAGCAGCCAACAGGGTATAAACACCGGGGAGCTGTTTTTT.

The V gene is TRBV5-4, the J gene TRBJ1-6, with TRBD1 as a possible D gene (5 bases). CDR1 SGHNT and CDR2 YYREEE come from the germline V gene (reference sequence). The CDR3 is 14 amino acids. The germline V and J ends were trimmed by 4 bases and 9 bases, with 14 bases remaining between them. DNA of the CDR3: TGTGCCAGCAGCGGCGACAGTCTGGGTTCACCCCTCCACTTT. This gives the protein CASSGDSLGSPLHF. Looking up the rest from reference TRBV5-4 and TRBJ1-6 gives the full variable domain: ETGVTQSPTHLIKTRGQQVTLRCSSQSGHNTVSWYQQALGQGPQFIFQYYREEENGRGNFPPRFSGLQFPNYSSELNVNALELDDSALYLCASSGDSLGSPLHFGNGTRLTVT.

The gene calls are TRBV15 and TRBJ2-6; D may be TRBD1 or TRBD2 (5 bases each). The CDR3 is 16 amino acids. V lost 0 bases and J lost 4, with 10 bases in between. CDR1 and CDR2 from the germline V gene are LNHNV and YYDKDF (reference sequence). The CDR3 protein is CATSRDSRDGANVLTF. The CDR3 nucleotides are TGTGCCACCAGCAGAGATAGTCGGGACGGGGCCAACGTCCTGACTTTC.

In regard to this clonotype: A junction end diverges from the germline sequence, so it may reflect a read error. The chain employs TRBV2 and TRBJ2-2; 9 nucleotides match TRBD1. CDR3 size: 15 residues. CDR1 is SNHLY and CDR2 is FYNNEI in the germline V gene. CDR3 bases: TGCGCCAGCAGTACCGGGACAGGGTCCCCCGGGGAGCTGTTTTTT. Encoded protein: CASSTGTGSPGELFF.

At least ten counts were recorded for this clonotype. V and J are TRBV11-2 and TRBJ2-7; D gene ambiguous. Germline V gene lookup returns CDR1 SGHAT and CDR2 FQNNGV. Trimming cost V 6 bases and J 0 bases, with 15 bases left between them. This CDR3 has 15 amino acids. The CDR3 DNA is TGTGCCAGCAGATATACAAGTAGGAACTCCTACGAGCAGTACTTC. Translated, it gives CASRYTSRNSYEQYF. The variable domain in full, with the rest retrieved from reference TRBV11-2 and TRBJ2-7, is EAGVAQSPRYKIIEKRQSVAFWCNPISGHATLYWYQQILGQGPKLLIQFQNNGVVDDSQLPKDRFSAERLKGVDSTLKIQPAKLEDSAVYLCASRYTSRNSYEQYFGPGTRLTVT.

The CDR3 DNA reads TGTGCCAGCAGCCTGACAGGGATCTACGAGCAGTACTTC. It codes for CASSLTGIYEQYF. The chain couples TRBV7-2 to TRBJ2-7, with 7 bases that match TRBD1. Germline trimming cut 5 bases from V and 3 bases from J; bases unmatched to any gene: 4. This CDR3 region has 13 residues. The germline gives CDR1 SGHTA, CDR2 FQGNSA.